This T cell receptor (beta chain) was sequenced in a study of neurological immune-mediated disorders. The table lists this clonotype with many counts. Germline lookup yields CDR1 SGHTA and CDR2 FQGNSA. The germline V and J ends were trimmed by 3 bases and 2 bases, with 5 bases remaining between them. There are 13 residues in the CDR3. MiXCR, run by TCRdb on the 5' RACE reads, gives a single entry per CDR3 protein. Of around 50,000 distinct CDR3 sequences listed, roughly 24% are singletons. The TCR originated in a woman between 65 and 79 years old in good health. V and J are TRBV7-2 and TRBJ1-3; no clear D. Material: PBMCs. The CDR3 nucleotides are TGTGCCAGCAGCTTTACCACTGGAAACACCATATATTTT. Encoded protein: CASSFTTGNTIYF.